This T cell receptor (beta chain) was found in a study of blood T cell repertoires in COVID-19. Study at large: Nucleic acid was either cDNA or gDNA, and it came from T cells, B-cell-depleted T cells, or PBMCs.

In the source study's methods: Amplified reference gene primers provided the basis for estimating nucleated cell counts. Assay: immunoSEQ multiplex PCR; the TCRdb copy retains only in-frame clones and omits some. V, J and clone size are taken as reported in that table, and D and trimming were inferred from the DNA itself. The table lists 350,000 to 400,000 clones, roughly 90% of them singletons. Donors in Cohort 3 who had recovered were those with two negative PCRs, healthcare professional clearance, or resolution of their symptoms. This CDR3 has 12 residues. Germline V gene data show CDR1 as ENHRY and CDR2 as SYGVKD. V was shortened by 10 bases and J by 6 bases, with 16 bases between the two germline ends.

The source material was PBMCs or T cells enriched from blood (not recorded which). The clonotype was recovered from a woman in her twenties or thirties who had recovered from COVID-19. The chain combines TRBV10-3 with TRBJ2-7; possibly TRBD1 for D (6 bases). The CDR3 coding sequence is TGTGCCACCCGGCCCCAGGGGTTCGAGCAGTACTTC. Residues: CATRPQGFEQYF.